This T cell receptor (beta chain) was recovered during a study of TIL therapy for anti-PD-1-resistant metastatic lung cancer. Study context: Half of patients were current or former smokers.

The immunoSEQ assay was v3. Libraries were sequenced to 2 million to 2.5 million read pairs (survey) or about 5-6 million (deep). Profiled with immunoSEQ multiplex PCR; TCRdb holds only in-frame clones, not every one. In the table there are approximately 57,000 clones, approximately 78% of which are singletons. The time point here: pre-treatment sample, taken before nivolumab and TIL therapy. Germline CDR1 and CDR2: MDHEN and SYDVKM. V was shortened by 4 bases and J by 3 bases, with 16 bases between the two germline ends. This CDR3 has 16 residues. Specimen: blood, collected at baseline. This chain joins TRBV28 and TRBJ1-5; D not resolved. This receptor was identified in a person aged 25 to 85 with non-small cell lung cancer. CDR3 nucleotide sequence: TGTGCCAGCAGTTCTCGAAGCGCCCCCCACAATCAGCCCCAGCATTTT. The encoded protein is CASSSRSAPHNQPQHF.